This T cell receptor beta chain was found in a study of blood T cell repertoires in COVID-19. Looking at the study overall: Samples taken during acute and convalescent COVID-19 were collected in the United States, Italy and Spain.

The CDR3 length is 14 residues. Trimming took 2 bases from V and 0 from J, leaving 7 bases between them. Germline V gene sequence: CDR1 MDHEN, CDR2 SYDVKM. Original handling: Scientists estimated how many nucleated cells there were by amplifying reference gene primers. Produced via immunoSEQ multiplex PCR; TCRdb's table is partial and in-frame only. V, J and clone size are those of that table, while D and trimming were read from the DNA. The table includes 110,000 or so clones, 84% detected once. This receptor was identified in a woman older than 75 with active or convalescent COVID-19. The J gene is TRBJ1-1, the V gene TRBV28; D remains ambiguous. The specimen sequenced was peripheral blood. CDR3 in amino acids: CASSLDGVNTEAFF. CDR3 coding DNA: TGTGCCAGCAGTTTAGACGGGGTGAACACTGAAGCTTTCTTT.